This TCR beta chain is from a study of metastatic and nonmetastatic thyroid tumors. Germline V lookup: CDR1 MNHNS, CDR2 SASEGT. The CDR3 runs 15 residues. Deletions cut 0 bases from V and 4 bases from J, with 10 bases between. There are a few counts of this clone. Not a single patient had been given any form of treatment at any point before undergoing thyroid surgery. TCRdb recomputed clones from the PCR reads via MiXCR. Of 15,000 to 25,000 clones in the sample, roughly 27% were seen once. The chain couples TRBV6-1 to TRBJ1-5; D is possibly TRBD1 (6 bases). The source is a male donor with papillary thyroid cancer or a benign thyroid nodule (not recorded which). Some clones in this sample may be carry-over from other donors' samples. The sequenced sample was blood. The CDR3: CASSEAEGGNQPQHF. The CDR3, as DNA: TGTGCCAGCAGTGAAGCGGAGGGGGGGAATCAGCCCCAGCATTTT.